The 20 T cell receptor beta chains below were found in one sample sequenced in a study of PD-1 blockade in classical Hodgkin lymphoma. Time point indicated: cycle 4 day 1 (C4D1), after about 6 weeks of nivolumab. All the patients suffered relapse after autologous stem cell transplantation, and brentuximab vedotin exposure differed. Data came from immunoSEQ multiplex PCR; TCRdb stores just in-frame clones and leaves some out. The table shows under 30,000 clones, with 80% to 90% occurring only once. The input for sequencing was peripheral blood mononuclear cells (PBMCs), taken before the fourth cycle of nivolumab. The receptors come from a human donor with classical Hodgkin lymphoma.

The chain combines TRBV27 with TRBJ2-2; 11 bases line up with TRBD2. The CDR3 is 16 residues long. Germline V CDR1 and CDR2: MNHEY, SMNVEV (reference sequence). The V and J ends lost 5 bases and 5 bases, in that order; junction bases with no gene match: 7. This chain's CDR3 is CASSRGTSGTTGELFF. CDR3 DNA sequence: TGTGCCAGCAGTCGGGGGACTAGCGGAACAACCGGGGAGCTGTTTTTT.

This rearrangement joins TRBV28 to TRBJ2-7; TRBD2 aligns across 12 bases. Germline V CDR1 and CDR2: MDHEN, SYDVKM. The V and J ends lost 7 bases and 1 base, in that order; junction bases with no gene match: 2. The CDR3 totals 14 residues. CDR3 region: CASTTSGSSYEQYF. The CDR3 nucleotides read TGTGCCAGCACGACTAGCGGGAGTTCCTACGAGCAGTACTTC.

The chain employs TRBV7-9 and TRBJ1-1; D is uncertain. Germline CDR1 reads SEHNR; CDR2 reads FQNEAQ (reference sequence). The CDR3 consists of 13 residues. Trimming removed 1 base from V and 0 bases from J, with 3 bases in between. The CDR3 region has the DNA TGTGCCAGCAGCTTAGTAATGAACACTGAAGCTTTCTTT. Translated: CASSLVMNTEAFF.

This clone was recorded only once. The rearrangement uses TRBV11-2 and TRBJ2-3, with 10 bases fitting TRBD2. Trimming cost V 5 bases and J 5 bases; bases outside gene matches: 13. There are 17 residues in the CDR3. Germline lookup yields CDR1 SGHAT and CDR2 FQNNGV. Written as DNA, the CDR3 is TGTGCCAGCAGCGCCAGGACTAGCGGCCTCCTACGAGATACGCAGTATTTT. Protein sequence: CASSARTSGLLRDTQYF.

CDR3 bases: TGCGCCAGCCGACACGGGGTTGGTGAGCAGTTCTTC. It is translated as CASRHGVGEQFF. V is TRBV10-2 and J is TRBJ2-1, with D possibly matching TRBD2 (5 bases). The germline V and J ends were trimmed by 8 bases and 9 bases, with 14 bases remaining between them. There are 12 residues in the CDR3. In germline, CDR1 is WSHSY, CDR2 SAAADI.

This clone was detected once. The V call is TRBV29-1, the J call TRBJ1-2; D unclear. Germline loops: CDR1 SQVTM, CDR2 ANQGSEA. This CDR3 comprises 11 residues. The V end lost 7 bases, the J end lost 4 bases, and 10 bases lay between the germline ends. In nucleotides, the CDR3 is TGCAGCGGGGTTGAGGGCTATGGCTACACCTTC. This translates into CSGVEGYGYTF.

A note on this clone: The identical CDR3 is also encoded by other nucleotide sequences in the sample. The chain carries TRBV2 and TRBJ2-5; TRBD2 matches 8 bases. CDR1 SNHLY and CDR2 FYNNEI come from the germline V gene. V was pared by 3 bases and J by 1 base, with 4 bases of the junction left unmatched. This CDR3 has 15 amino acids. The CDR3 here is CASSDRGGPQETQYF. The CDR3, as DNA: TGTGCCAGCAGTGATCGGGGGGGGCCCCAAGAGACCCAGTACTTC.

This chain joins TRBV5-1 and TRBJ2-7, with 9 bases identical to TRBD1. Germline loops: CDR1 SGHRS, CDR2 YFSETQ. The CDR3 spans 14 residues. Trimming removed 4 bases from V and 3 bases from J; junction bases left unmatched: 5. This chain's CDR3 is CASSRGQGSYEQYF. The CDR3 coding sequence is TGCGCCAGCAGCAGGGGACAGGGAAGCTACGAGCAGTACTTC.

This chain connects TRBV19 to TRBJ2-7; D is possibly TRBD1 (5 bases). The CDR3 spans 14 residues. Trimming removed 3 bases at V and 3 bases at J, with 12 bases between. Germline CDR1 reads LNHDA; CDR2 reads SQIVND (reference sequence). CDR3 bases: TGTGCCAGTAGTATTCAGGGATTAATCTACGAGCAGTACTTC. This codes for CASSIQGLIYEQYF.

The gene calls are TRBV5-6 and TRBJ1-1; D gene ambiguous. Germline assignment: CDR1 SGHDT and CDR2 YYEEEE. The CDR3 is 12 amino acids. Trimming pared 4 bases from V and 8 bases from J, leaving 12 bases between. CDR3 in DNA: TGTGCCAGCAGCATGAGCTGGAGCGAAGCTTTCTTT. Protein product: CASSMSWSEAFF.

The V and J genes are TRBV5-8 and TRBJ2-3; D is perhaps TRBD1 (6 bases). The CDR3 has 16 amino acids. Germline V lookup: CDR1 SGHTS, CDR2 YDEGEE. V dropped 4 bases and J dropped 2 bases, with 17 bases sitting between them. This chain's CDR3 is CASSPTGSQITDTQYF. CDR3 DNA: TGTGCCAGCAGCCCGACAGGTTCCCAGATCACAGATACGCAGTATTTT.

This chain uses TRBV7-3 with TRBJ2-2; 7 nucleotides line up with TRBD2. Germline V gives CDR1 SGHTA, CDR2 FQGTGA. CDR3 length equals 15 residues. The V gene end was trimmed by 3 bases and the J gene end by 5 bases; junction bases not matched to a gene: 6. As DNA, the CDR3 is TGTGCCAGCAGCTTGGGCGGGAGCGGTACCGGGGAGCTGTTTTTT. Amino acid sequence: CASSLGGSGTGELFF.

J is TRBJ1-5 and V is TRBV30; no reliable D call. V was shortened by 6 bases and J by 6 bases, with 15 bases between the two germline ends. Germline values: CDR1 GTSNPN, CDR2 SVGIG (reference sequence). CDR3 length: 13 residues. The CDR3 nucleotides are TGTGCCTGTGAGGCCGGGGTAGGTCAGCCCCAGCATTTT. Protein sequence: CACEAGVGQPQHF.

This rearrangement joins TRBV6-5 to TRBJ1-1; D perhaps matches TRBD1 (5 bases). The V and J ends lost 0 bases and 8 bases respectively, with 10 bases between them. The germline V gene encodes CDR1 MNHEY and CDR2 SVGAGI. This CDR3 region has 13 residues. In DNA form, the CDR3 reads TGTGCCAGCAGTTACTCGATGGGACCCGAAGCTTTCTTT. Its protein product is CASSYSMGPEAFF.

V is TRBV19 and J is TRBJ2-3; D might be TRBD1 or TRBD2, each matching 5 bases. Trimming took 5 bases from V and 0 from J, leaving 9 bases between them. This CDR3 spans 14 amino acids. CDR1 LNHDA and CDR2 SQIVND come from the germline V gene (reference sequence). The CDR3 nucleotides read TGTGCCAGTAGTCTGGGGACCAGCACAGATACGCAGTATTTT. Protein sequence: CASSLGTSTDTQYF.

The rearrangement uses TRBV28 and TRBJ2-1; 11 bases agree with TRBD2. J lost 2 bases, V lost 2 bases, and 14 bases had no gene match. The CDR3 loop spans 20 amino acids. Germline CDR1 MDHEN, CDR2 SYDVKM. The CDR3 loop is CASSLSAPGTSGDPYNEQFF. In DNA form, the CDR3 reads TGTGCCAGCAGTTTAAGCGCCCCAGGGACTAGCGGAGACCCCTACAATGAGCAGTTCTTC.

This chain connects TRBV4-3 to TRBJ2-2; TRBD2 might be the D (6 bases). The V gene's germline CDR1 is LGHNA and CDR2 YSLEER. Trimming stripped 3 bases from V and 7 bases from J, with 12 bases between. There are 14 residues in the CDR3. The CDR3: CASSQLREVGELFF. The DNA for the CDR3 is TGCGCCAGCAGCCAGCTCAGGGAGGTCGGGGAGCTGTTTTTT.

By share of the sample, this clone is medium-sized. This chain's CDR3 is CASSLETAPGLGGYTF. The CDR3 DNA reads as TGTGCCAGCAGCTTAGAGACGGCTCCAGGGTTGGGTGGCTACACCTTC. This rearrangement joins TRBV7-9 to TRBJ1-2; possibly TRBD1 for D (5 bases). The CDR3 is made up of 16 amino acids. Trimming took 1 base from V and 7 from J, leaving 19 bases between them. Looked up from germline, CDR1 is SEHNR and CDR2 is FQNEAQ (reference sequence).

The CDR3 sequence: CASSPGTGRYEQYF. The CDR3 DNA sequence: TGTGCCAGCTCACCCGGGACAGGACGCTACGAGCAGTACTTC. J is TRBJ2-7 and V is TRBV18; 8 bases agree with TRBD1. The CDR3 consists of 14 residues. With 3 bases clipped from V and 3 bases from J, the junction kept 4 bases outside the gene matches. Germline-derived CDR1 and CDR2 are KGHSH and LQKENI. Together with reference TRBV18 and TRBJ2-7, the CDR3 gives the full variable domain: NAGVMQNPRHLVRRRGQEARLRCSPMKGHSHVYWYRQLPEEGLKFMVYLQKENIIDESGMPKERFSAEFPKEGPSILRIQQVVRGDSAAYFCASSPGTGRYEQYFGPGTRLTVT.

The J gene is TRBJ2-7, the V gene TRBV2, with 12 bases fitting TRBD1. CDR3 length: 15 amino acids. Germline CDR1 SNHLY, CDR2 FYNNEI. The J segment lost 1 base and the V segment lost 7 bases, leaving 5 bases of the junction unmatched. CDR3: CASKEGQGASYEQYF. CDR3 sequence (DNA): TGTGCCAGCAAAGAGGGACAGGGGGCTTCCTACGAGCAGTACTTC.